This is a list of T cell receptor beta chains from one sample in a study of T cells in Graves' hyperthyroidism and ophthalmopathy. In TCRdb, the multiplex PCR reads were re-called with MiXCR into one record per CDR3 protein. The data show about 300,000 distinct CDR3 sequences, roughly 19% seen once. The sequenced material came from blood. Every receptor here comes from a man aged 50 to 59 with Graves' ophthalmopathy. Each CDR3 is given with its conserved first and last residue. A D gene is named only where the DNA matches it firmly. Only part of the rows carry a size: once, few, many, or a class if the clone is expanded.

d_gene	abundance	v_gene	j_gene	CDR3aa	CDR3nt
NA	few	TRBV20-1	TRBJ2-7	CSARPDRARLAEKSSYEQYF	TGCAGTGCTAGACCGGACAGGGCAAGACTAGCGGAGAAGAGCTCCTACGAGCAGTACTTC
NA	many	TRBV7-8	TRBJ2-3	CASSLAGGSTDTQYF	TGTGCCAGCAGCTTAGCAGGGGGGAGCACAGATACGCAGTATTTT
TRBD1	many	TRBV25-1	TRBJ1-4	CASRGAGTGPSNEKLFF	TGTGCCAGCAGGGGAGCGGGGACAGGGCCTTCTAATGAAAAACTGTTTTTT
NA	few	TRBV10-3	TRBJ2-1	CATAASPSNEQFF	TGTGCTACCGCCGCTAGCCCTAGCAATGAGCAGTTCTTC
TRBD1	many	TRBV20-1	TRBJ2-7	CSARALDRSQPSYEQYF	TGCAGTGCTAGAGCTTTGGACAGGTCTCAACCTTCCTACGAGCAGTACTTC
NA	NA	TRBV12-3/TRBV12-4	TRBJ1-5	CASSLLDSPPQHF	TGTGCCAGCAGTCTTCTAGACAGCCCCCCCCAGCATTTT
NA	few	TRBV5-8	TRBJ1-2	CASSGVGPSYGYTF	TGTGCCAGCAGCGGGGTCGGGCCCTCCTATGGCTACACCTTC
NA	few	TRBV7-2	TRBJ2-6	CASSLRVASDNVLTF	TGTGCCAGCAGCCTAAGAGTGGCGTCGGACAACGTCCTGACTTTC
NA	NA	TRBV28	TRBJ2-5	CASGVGLETQYF	TGTGCCAGCGGTGTAGGACTGGAGACCCAGTACTTC
TRBD2	many	TRBV2	TRBJ2-1	CASQPTWAGGPSYNEQFF	TGTGCCAGCCAACCTACCTGGGCGGGAGGCCCCTCCTACAATGAGCAGTTCTTC
NA	many	TRBV11-2	TRBJ2-6	CASSPSTGANVLTF	TGTGCCAGCAGCCCGTCAACTGGGGCCAACGTCCTGACTTTC
NA	few	TRBV14	TRBJ2-1	CASSQARYNEQFF	TGTGCCAGCAGCCAAGCCCGTTACAATGAGCAGTTCTTC
NA	NA	TRBV27	TRBJ2-1	CASSQHGEQFF	TGTGCCAGCAGTCAGCATGGGGAGCAGTTCTTC
NA	NA	TRBV27	TRBJ2-3	CASSLSVGTDTQYF	TGTGCCAGCAGTTTATCCGTCGGCACAGATACGCAGTATTTT
NA	few	TRBV20-1	TRBJ1-5	CSAYRVGLGYSNQPQHF	TGCAGTGCGTATAGGGTCGGGTTGGGATATAGCAATCAGCCCCAGCATTTT
NA	once	TRBV27	TRBJ2-5	CASSVAGRGETQYF	TGTGCCAGCAGTGTGGCCGGGCGGGGAGAGACCCAGTACTTC
NA	many	TRBV7-8	TRBJ1-5	CASSLEQGGNQPQHF	TGTGCCAGCAGCTTAGAGCAGGGTGGGAATCAGCCCCAGCATTTT
NA	many	TRBV12-3/TRBV12-4	TRBJ1-1	CASTPVLNTEAFF	TGTGCCAGCACCCCTGTCCTGAACACTGAAGCTTTCTTT
NA	many	TRBV30	TRBJ2-3	CAWRGDTDTQYF	TGTGCCTGGAGGGGAGACACAGATACGCAGTATTTT
NA	few	TRBV19	TRBJ2-3	CASSPGGAAGPDTQYF	TGTGCCAGTAGCCCAGGAGGAGCAGCGGGCCCAGATACGCAGTATTTT
NA	many	TRBV28	TRBJ2-1	CASLRSGSSYNEQFF	TGTGCCAGCCTAAGGAGCGGAAGCTCCTACAATGAGCAGTTCTTC
NA	many	TRBV12-3/TRBV12-4	TRBJ1-3	CASRISGRSDSGNTIYF	TGTGCCAGCAGGATATCCGGGAGGTCTGACTCTGGAAACACCATATATTTT
NA	many	TRBV27	TRBJ2-7	CASSPVAGYEQYF	TGTGCCAGCAGTCCTGTAGCCGGATACGAGCAGTACTTC
NA	NA	TRBV29-1	TRBJ2-1	CSVERGRDYNEQFF	TGCAGCGTTGAGCGGGGTCGGGATTACAATGAGCAGTTCTTC
TRBD1	many	TRBV7-9	TRBJ2-7	CASSFGQGTDEQYF	TGTGCCAGCAGCTTCGGACAGGGTACGGACGAGCAGTACTTC
TRBD2	NA	TRBV27	TRBJ2-1	CASSPRGLAGGYNEQFF	TGTGCCAGCAGTCCCCGGGGACTAGCGGGAGGCTACAATGAGCAGTTCTTC
TRBD2	NA	TRBV6-1	TRBJ2-1	CASRNGTSGSKDSYNEQFF	TGTGCCAGCAGGAACGGGACTAGCGGGAGTAAGGACTCCTACAATGAGCAGTTCTTC
NA	many	TRBV14	TRBJ2-3	CASSQDFVSRDTQYF	TGTGCCAGCAGCCAAGACTTCGTAAGTCGGGATACGCAGTATTTT
NA	medium-sized	TRBV11-2	TRBJ2-1	CASSQGESSYNEQFF	TGTGCCAGCAGCCAAGGCGAGAGCTCCTACAATGAGCAGTTCTTC
NA	NA	TRBV28	TRBJ2-5	CASSPAGRQETQYF	TGTGCCAGCAGTCCAGCGGGTAGGCAAGAGACCCAGTACTTC
NA	many	TRBV5-5	TRBJ2-7	CASSLENYQTYEQYF	TGTGCCAGCAGCTTGGAGAATTACCAGACCTACGAGCAGTACTTC
TRBD1	NA	TRBV27	TRBJ2-7	CASSPETGTYEQYF	TGTGCCAGCAGTCCGGAGACAGGGACCTACGAGCAGTACTTC
NA	many	TRBV20-1	TRBJ1-1	CSAKRQTNTEAFF	TGCAGTGCTAAGAGACAGACGAACACTGAAGCTTTCTTT
NA	many	TRBV5-5	TRBJ1-4	CASSPEQYADEKLFF	TGTGCCAGCAGCCCAGAACAGTACGCGGATGAAAAACTGTTTTTT
TRBD2	NA	TRBV27	TRBJ2-7	CASRGSNSGRVAQYF	TGTGCCAGCAGAGGGTCTAATAGCGGGAGGGTTGCGCAGTACTTC
TRBD1	many	TRBV27	TRBJ1-5	CASSLSSGQGLLNQPQHF	TGTGCCAGCAGTTTAAGTTCCGGACAGGGCCTACTCAATCAGCCCCAGCATTTT
NA	few	TRBV6-5	TRBJ1-1	CASSYRLNTEAFF	TGTGCCAGCAGTTACAGGCTGAACACTGAAGCTTTCTTT
TRBD1	few	TRBV2	TRBJ2-7	CASNRGATYEQYF	TGTGCCAGCAACAGGGGAGCTACCTACGAGCAGTACTTC
TRBD1	many	TRBV7-3	TRBJ2-7	CASSLNRGPYEQYF	TGTGCCAGCAGCTTAAACAGGGGACCCTACGAGCAGTACTTC
NA	many	TRBV28	TRBJ1-5	CASLLRRESGNQPQHF	TGTGCCAGCCTTCTTCGTAGGGAATCAGGCAATCAGCCCCAGCATTTT
TRBD1	NA	TRBV9	TRBJ1-4	CASSVRDSRNEKLFF	TGTGCCAGCAGCGTCCGGGACAGTCGAAATGAAAAACTGTTTTTT
NA	many	TRBV20-1	TRBJ2-7	CSASRQASSYEQYF	TGCAGTGCTAGTAGGCAGGCCAGCTCCTACGAGCAGTACTTC
NA	NA	TRBV6-6	TRBJ1-2	CASSYRGNGYTF	TGTGCCAGCAGTTACAGGGGCAATGGCTACACCTTC
NA	few	TRBV27	TRBJ2-5	CASSSDRDEETQYF	TGTGCCAGCAGTTCGGACCGGGACGAAGAGACCCAGTACTTC
TRBD1	few	TRBV15	TRBJ2-7	CATSREAGTGYEQYF	TGTGCCACCAGCAGAGAGGCCGGGACAGGGTACGAGCAGTACTTC